Sequencing of this TCR beta chain was carried out in a study of response to subunit inactivated influenza vaccine. Findings of the study overall: The authors offered the suggestion that each seasonal influenza vaccination recruits few new T cells.

The CDR3 covers 19 residues. The germline V gene has CDR1 LGHNA and CDR2 YNFKEQ. V was clipped by 1 base and J by 2 bases; unmatched bases: 16. TCRdb re-derived calls from the RT-PCR reads in MiXCR, one entry per CDR3 protein. The profile shows 650,000 to 800,000 distinct CDR3 sequences, around 20% of them singletons. A remark on this clonotype: Its target is not known.

The V gene is TRBV4-2, the J gene TRBJ1-2, with 7 bases fitting TRBD1. Source: PBMCs from blood, taken 5 to 6 days after vaccination. The TCR originated in a man between 50 and 59 years old who received an inactivated influenza vaccine. The CDR3 loop reads CASSQAQQGTGWKNYGYTF. Here the CDR3 DNA reads TGTGCCAGCAGCCAAGCCCAACAGGGGACCGGGTGGAAAAACTATGGCTACACCTTC.